Listed here are 32 T cell receptor beta chains from one sample, sequenced in a study of blood T cell repertoires in COVID-19. Sequencing was performed with immunoSEQ multiplex PCR; in TCRdb, only in-frame clones are kept and a portion is missing. Here the sample spans tens of thousands of clones, around four fifths being singletons. Sequencing was performed on peripheral blood. These receptors were collected from a man in his forties or fifties with active COVID-19.

This chain joins TRBV20-1 and TRBJ1-4; no reliable D call. Germline V gene lookup returns CDR1 DFQATT and CDR2 SNEGSKA (reference sequence). The ends were cut back, 6 bases at V and 5 bases at J, with 7 bases in the middle. The CDR3 has 11 residues. CDR3 loop: CSAPRNEKLFF. CDR3 in DNA: TGCAGTGCCCCTAGGAATGAAAAACTGTTTTTT.

The V call is TRBV15, the J call TRBJ1-4; perhaps TRBD1 as D (5 bases). Trimming removed 0 bases from V and 7 bases from J, with 9 bases in between. The V gene's germline CDR1 is LNHNV and CDR2 YYDKDF (reference sequence). This CDR3 has 14 amino acids. CDR3 nucleotides: TGTGCCACCAGCAGAGATGGGGCAGCTGAAAAACTGTTTTTT. Translation gives CATSRDGAAEKLFF.

This clone was counted only a few times. The gene calls are TRBV5-1 and TRBJ2-7; TRBD1 aligns across 7 bases. The J segment lost 3 bases and the V segment lost 4 bases, leaving 7 bases of the junction unmatched. The length of the CDR3 is 14 residues. The germline V gene has CDR1 SGHRS and CDR2 YFSETQ. CDR3 loop: CASSPDRVSYEQYF. CDR3 DNA sequence: TGCGCCAGCAGCCCCGACAGGGTGAGCTACGAGCAGTACTTC.

This chain uses TRBV27 with TRBJ2-2; D gene ambiguous. The CDR3 runs to 16 residues. Germline V gene lookup returns CDR1 MNHEY and CDR2 SMNVEV (reference sequence). The germline V and J ends were trimmed by 6 bases and 0 bases, with 14 bases remaining between them. The CDR3, as DNA: TGTGCCAGCAGCCCTCGCGTGGGCCCGAACACCGGGGAGCTGTTTTTT. It encodes CASSPRVGPNTGELFF.

V is TRBV5-1 and J is TRBJ1-5; possible D gene TRBD1, 6 bases. V lost 0 bases to trimming and J lost 6 bases, with 10 bases between them. Germline V gene lookup returns CDR1 SGHRS and CDR2 YFSETQ. CDR3 length equals 14 residues. The CDR3 DNA is TGCGCCAGCAGCTTGGAGGGGGGGGTTCAGCCCCAGCATTTT. Translating gives CASSLEGGVQPQHF.

The chain uses TRBV6-5 and TRBJ1-1; D unclear. CDR1 is MNHEY, CDR2 SVGAGI, per germline. The CDR3 totals 11 residues. V was trimmed by 2 bases and J by 11 bases, leaving 9 bases between them. The CDR3 is CASSYGREAFF. CDR3 in DNA: TGTGCCAGCAGTTACGGTAGGGAGGCTTTCTTT.

This chain links TRBV7-8 with TRBJ2-5; 9 bases are shared with TRBD2. The CDR3 loop spans 16 amino acids. The trim removed 1 base at V and 7 bases at J, leaving 10 bases unmatched. Germline CDR1 and CDR2: SGHVS and FQNEAQ. The CDR3 bases are TGTGCCAGCAGCTTAGGTAGTAGCGGGGGCCCGGGGACCCAGTACTTC. Amino acid sequence: CASSLGSSGGPGTQYF.

The rearrangement joins TRBV11-2 to TRBJ1-1, with D unclear. CDR1 and CDR2 (germline): SGHAT, FQNNGV. The CDR3 has 13 amino acids. Trimming cost V 1 base and J 5 bases, with 8 bases left between them. Here the CDR3 DNA reads TGTGCCAGCAGCTTAGTCGAGGGAACTGAAGCTTTCTTT. Translating it yields CASSLVEGTEAFF. The entire variable domain, with the rest obtained from reference TRBV11-2 and TRBJ1-1, is as follows: EAGVAQSPRYKIIEKRQSVAFWCNPISGHATLYWYQQILGQGPKLLIQFQNNGVVDDSQLPKDRFSAERLKGVDSTLKIQPAKLEDSAVYLCASSLVEGTEAFFGQGTRLTVV.

The chain uses TRBV6-2 or TRBV6-3 and TRBJ1-2, with D tentatively TRBD1 (5 bases). This CDR3 contains 17 residues. Germline assignment: CDR1 MNHEY and CDR2 SVGEGT. Trimming removed 2 bases at V and 4 bases at J, with 20 bases between. Here the CDR3 reads CASSYVTDPVVRYGYTF. CDR3 DNA sequence: TGTGCCAGCAGTTACGTGACAGACCCCGTAGTACGCTATGGCTACACCTTC.

For the CDR3, the DNA is TGTGCCAGCAGTTACGGGGTCAGGGTTGAGACCCAGTACTTC. Its translation is CASSYGVRVETQYF. The chain recombines TRBV6-2 or TRBV6-3 with TRBJ2-5; D is possibly TRBD1 (5 bases). The CDR3 totals 14 residues. Germline V gene lookup returns CDR1 MNHEY and CDR2 SVGEGT. V was pared by 2 bases and J by 5 bases, with 12 bases between.

The rearrangement uses TRBV4-3 and TRBJ1-6; 8 bases map to TRBD1. CDR1 is LGHNA, CDR2 YSLEER, per germline. Trimming at V came to 0 bases and at J to 5 bases, leaving 3 bases not matched to a gene. The CDR3 is made up of 16 amino acids. CDR3 DNA sequence: TGCGCCAGCAGCCAAGAGGGACAGGAACATAATTCACCCCTCCACTTT. Protein: CASSQEGQEHNSPLHF.

The DNA for the CDR3 is TGTGCCATCAGTGGGAGCCCGGGACAGGAGTACGGACGGAATGAGCAGTTCTTC. It is translated as CAISGSPGQEYGRNEQFF. The V and J genes are TRBV10-3 and TRBJ2-1; TRBD1 agrees at 8 bases. The CDR3 extends over 18 amino acids. Germline lookup yields CDR1 ENHRY and CDR2 SYGVKD. V lost 4 bases to trimming and J lost 7 bases; unmatched junction nucleotides: 18.

The rearrangement uses TRBV4-1 and TRBJ1-1, with 7 positions matching TRBD1. Trimming cost V 2 bases and J 4 bases; bases outside gene matches: 1. The CDR3 has 13 amino acids. Germline CDR1 is MGHRA and CDR2 is YSYEKL. The chain's CDR3 is CASSQQGVTEAFF. CDR3 nucleotides: TGCGCCAGCAGCCAACAGGGGGTCACTGAAGCTTTCTTT.

This chain links TRBV18 with TRBJ1-6; 7 bases fit TRBD1. The ends lost 0 bases at V and 15 bases at J; junction bases unmatched: 5. The germline V gene encodes CDR1 KGHSH and CDR2 LQKENI. This CDR3 comprises 13 residues. CDR3 DNA: TGTGCCAGCTCACCACCGGGACAGCCGGACCTCCACTTT. Translated, it gives CASSPPGQPDLHF.

CDR3 DNA: TGTGCCAGCAACTTCGGCCTAGGAGAGACCCAGTACTTC. Translating gives CASNFGLGETQYF. The rearrangement joins TRBV6-6 to TRBJ2-5; D gene unclear. CDR3 size: 13 residues. V was clipped by 7 bases and J by 4 bases, with 13 bases between them. Germline V gives CDR1 MNHNY, CDR2 SVGAGI (reference sequence).

J is TRBJ1-5 and V is TRBV19; D is perhaps TRBD1 (5 bases). CDR1 and CDR2 from the germline V gene are LNHDA and SQIVND (reference sequence). V lost 1 base and J lost 7, with 17 bases in between. The CDR3 consists of 16 residues. CDR3 in DNA: TGTGCCAGTAGTATAGTTCCGGGGGGACCTAGACAGCCCCAGCATTTT. Translated: CASSIVPGGPRQPQHF. Complete variable domain (other parts from reference TRBV19 and TRBJ1-5): DGGITQSPKYLFRKEGQNVTLSCEQNLNHDAMYWYRQDPGQGLRLIYYSQIVNDFQKGDIAEGYSVSREKKESFPLTVTSAQKNPTAFYLCASSIVPGGPRQPQHFGDGTRLSIL.

The chain combines TRBV28 with TRBJ2-3; 10 bases are shared with TRBD1. The germline CDR1 and CDR2 sequences are MDHEN and SYDVKM. With V trimmed by 4 bases and J by 1 base, 14 bases remained unmatched. The CDR3 loop spans 19 amino acids. The CDR3: CASSSQFAPGQGRTDTQYF. CDR3 sequence (DNA): TGTGCCAGCAGTTCCCAGTTCGCCCCGGGACAGGGGCGCACAGATACGCAGTATTTT.

The CDR3 DNA is TGTGCCAGCAGCCCCGGGACTAGCAAAACAGATACGCAGTATTTT. This encodes CASSPGTSKTDTQYF. The chain has TRBV7-2 and TRBJ2-3; the match to TRBD2 covers 9 bases. The CDR3 loop spans 15 amino acids. CDR1 is SGHTA, CDR2 FQGNSA, per germline. After removal of 5 bases from V and 3 bases from J, the junction contained 6 bases not matched to a gene.

The chain links TRBV14 to TRBJ2-5, with 9 bases fitting TRBD2. Per germline, CDR1 SGHDN and CDR2 FVKESK. This CDR3 has 13 amino acids. The V gene end was trimmed by 7 bases and the J gene end by 9 bases; junction bases not matched to a gene: 9. The CDR3 protein is CASTGAGGGPQYF. The DNA for the CDR3 is TGTGCCAGCACAGGAGCGGGGGGAGGCCCCCAGTACTTC.

This sequence joins TRBV5-4 and TRBJ2-3; 11 bases align to TRBD1. This CDR3 is 15 amino acids long. Germline loops: CDR1 SGHNT, CDR2 YYREEE (reference sequence). Unmatched junction bases numbered 4, after V lost 4 bases and J lost 3 bases. DNA for the CDR3: TGTGCCAGCAGCGAGGGACAGGGGGGTACAGATACGCAGTATTTT. Translation: CASSEGQGGTDTQYF.

The CDR3 sequence is CASRPPGGWTGELFF. The CDR3 DNA reads TGTGCCAGCAGGCCCCCCGGGGGTTGGACCGGGGAGCTGTTTTTT. This chain links TRBV7-9 with TRBJ2-2, with D possibly being TRBD2 (6 bases). The V gene's germline CDR1 is SEHNR and CDR2 FQNEAQ (reference sequence). V was shortened by 6 bases and J by 5 bases, with 16 bases between the two germline ends. The CDR3 has 15 amino acids.

The J gene is TRBJ1-1, the V gene TRBV2; D possibly corresponds to TRBD1 (6 bases). Looked up from germline, CDR1 is SNHLY and CDR2 is FYNNEI. The V and J ends lost 2 bases and 4 bases respectively, with 8 bases between them. This CDR3 spans 13 amino acids. As DNA, the CDR3 is TGTGCCAGCAGTGAACAGGGGTCCACTGAAGCTTTCTTT. Its protein is CASSEQGSTEAFF.

The V and J genes are TRBV7-7 and TRBJ2-2; a weak D match, TRBD2 (6 bases). The germline CDR1 and CDR2 sequences are SSHAT and FNYEAQ (reference sequence). This CDR3 has 17 residues. The V end lost 4 bases, the J end lost 3 bases, and 18 bases lay between the germline ends. CDR3 in amino acids: CASSSAPAGQHTGELFF. Here the CDR3 DNA reads TGTGCCAGCAGCTCGGCCCCAGCGGGTCAACACACCGGGGAGCTGTTTTTT. Together with reference TRBV7-7 and TRBJ2-2, the CDR3 gives the full variable domain: GAGVSQSPRYKVTKRGQDVTLRCDPISSHATLYWYQQALGQGPEFLTYFNYEAQPDKSGLPSDRFSAERPEGSISTLTIQRTEQRDSAMYRCASSSAPAGQHTGELFFGEGSRLTVL.

V is TRBV2 and J is TRBJ1-2; the match to TRBD1 covers 8 bases. CDR1 SNHLY and CDR2 FYNNEI come from the germline V gene. The CDR3 sequence is 14 residues long. V gave up 2 bases and J gave up 8 bases; unmatched junction bases: 7. The CDR3 reads CASSEQQGGLGYTF. For the CDR3, the DNA is TGTGCCAGCAGTGAACAACAGGGGGGATTGGGCTACACCTTC.

The V gene is TRBV5-8, the J gene TRBJ1-3; tentatively, D is TRBD1 (6 bases). Per germline, CDR1 SGHTS and CDR2 YDEGEE. This CDR3 is 13 amino acids long. V was clipped by 4 bases and J by 4 bases, with 9 bases between them. The CDR3 here is CASSTDRGNTIYF. As DNA, the CDR3 is TGTGCCAGCAGCACCGACAGGGGAAACACCATATATTTT.

The rearrangement uses TRBV28 and TRBJ2-7; D uncertain. This CDR3 has 11 amino acids. Trimming stripped 5 bases from V and 4 bases from J, with 6 bases between. Per the germline V gene, CDR1 is MDHEN and CDR2 is SYDVKM. The CDR3 spells CASSTAYEQYF. CDR3 bases: TGTGCCAGCAGTACCGCGTACGAGCAGTACTTC.

The genes are TRBV4-1 and TRBJ1-5; no clear D gene. The V gene's germline CDR1 is MGHRA and CDR2 YSYEKL. The ends were cut back, 4 bases at V and 9 bases at J, with 16 bases in the middle. This CDR3 comprises 14 residues. CDR3 amino acids: CASSPTARLGPQHF. The CDR3 DNA follows: TGCGCCAGCAGCCCCACGGCCAGGTTGGGGCCCCAGCATTTT.

The CDR3 coding sequence is TGCGCCAGCAGCTTGGGGATCGGGGAATTTTACAATGAGCAGTTCTTC. It encodes CASSLGIGEFYNEQFF. The chain joins TRBV5-1 to TRBJ2-1; tentative D call: TRBD2 (5 bases). In germline, CDR1 is SGHRS, CDR2 YFSETQ. Trimming shortened V by 0 bases and J by 4 bases, and 14 bases separated the two germline ends. This CDR3 region has 16 residues. Together with reference TRBV5-1 and TRBJ2-1, the CDR3 gives the full variable domain: KAGVTQTPRYLIKTRGQQVTLSCSPISGHRSVSWYQQTPGQGLQFLFEYFSETQRNKGNFPGRFSGRQFSNSRSEMNVSTLELGDSALYLCASSLGIGEFYNEQFFGPGTRLTVL.

CDR3 sequence reads: CASSITGDYGYTF. CDR3 DNA sequence: TGTGCCAGCAGTATAACAGGGGACTATGGCTACACCTTC. This rearrangement joins TRBV6-5 to TRBJ1-2, with 7 nucleotides matching TRBD1. The CDR3 runs 13 residues. The germline V gene has CDR1 MNHEY and CDR2 SVGAGI. Trimming removed 5 bases from V and 3 bases from J; junction bases left unmatched: 3.

This clone was observed a handful of times. This sequence joins TRBV6-6 and TRBJ2-3; 9 bases fit TRBD1. The CDR3 spans 13 residues. V gave up 10 bases and J gave up 6 bases; unmatched junction bases: 8. CDR1 is MNHNY, CDR2 SVGAGI, per germline (reference sequence). CDR3 sequence: CAITDRGHDTQYF. The DNA of the CDR3 is TGTGCCATCACGGACAGGGGACATGATACGCAGTATTTT.

V is TRBV5-6 and J is TRBJ1-2; 7 bases match TRBD1. CDR1 and CDR2 from the germline V gene are SGHDT and YYEEEE. The CDR3 totals 14 residues. J gave up 4 bases and V 4 bases, and 7 bases lay outside the gene matches. The CDR3 spells CASSVSGGTYGYTF. Written as DNA, the CDR3 is TGTGCCAGCAGCGTCTCAGGGGGGACCTATGGCTACACCTTC.

The J gene is TRBJ2-1, the V gene TRBV12-3 or TRBV12-4; 7 bases fit TRBD2. Trimming took 6 bases from V and 10 from J; bases not matched to a gene: 3. There are 11 residues in the CDR3. The CDR3 sequence: CASREREEQFF. Here the CDR3 DNA reads TGTGCCAGCAGGGAGCGGGAAGAGCAGTTCTTC.